The present T cell receptor beta chain was sequenced within a study of PD-L1 blockade in urothelial cancer. Turning to the study itself: At 3 weeks (second dose) and 6 weeks after starting treatment, blood was analyzed.

Here immunoSEQ multiplex PCR was the method, and the copy in TCRdb shows in-frame clones only, minus some. This table holds 80,000 to 95,000 clones, over 80% found once. The study's findings and limits: Below-median TCR clonality that was measured in pretreatment blood predicted better survival.

Worth noting for this clone: Its antigen is still unknown.

CDR1 and CDR2 (germline): SGHKS, YYEKEE (reference sequence). CDR3 length equals 15 residues. V lost 1 base and J 1 base, leaving 11 bases between the germline ends. Regarding time point: peripheral blood 6 weeks after treatment start. Each patient's cancer was a locally advanced or metastatic urothelial carcinoma. The TCR sequence derives from a man in his 70s with urothelial cancer. The sequencing used PBMCs, collected around atezolizumab (anti-PD-L1) treatment. This rearrangement joins TRBV5-5 to TRBJ1-1, with unresolved D. This chain's CDR3 is CASSLISGWNTEAFF. CDR3 bases: TGTGCCAGCAGCTTGATTTCGGGTTGGAACACTGAAGCTTTCTTT.